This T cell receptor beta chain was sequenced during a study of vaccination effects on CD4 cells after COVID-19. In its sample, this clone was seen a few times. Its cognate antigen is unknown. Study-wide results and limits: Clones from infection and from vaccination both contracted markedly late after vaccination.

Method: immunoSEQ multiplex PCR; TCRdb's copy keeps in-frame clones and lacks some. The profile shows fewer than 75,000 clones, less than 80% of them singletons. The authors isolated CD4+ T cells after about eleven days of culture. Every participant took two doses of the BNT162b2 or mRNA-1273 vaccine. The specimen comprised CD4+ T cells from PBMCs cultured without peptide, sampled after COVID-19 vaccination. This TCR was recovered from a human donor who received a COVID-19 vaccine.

CDR3 residues: CASSLDLDRAHGELFF. For the CDR3, the DNA is TGCGCCAGCAGCTTGGATTTGGACAGGGCTCACGGGGAGCTGTTTTTT. This chain uses TRBV5-1 with TRBJ2-2; TRBD1 matches at 8 bases. The CDR3 length is 16 residues. The germline gives CDR1 SGHRS, CDR2 YFSETQ. V shed 0 bases, J shed 7 bases, and the junction held 8 bases outside the gene matches.